This TCR beta chain was observed in a study of Graves' ophthalmopathy and Graves' hyperthyroidism. The study's findings and limits: Clonotypes were expanded in thyroid at above 0.001 frequency, and most also appeared in blood. Built on 13 signatures, a model told ophthalmopathy apart from stable hyperthyroidism with about 85% sensitivity and 81.08% specificity.

This clonotype occurred many times. The antigen is undetermined. Trimming removed 2 bases at V and 2 bases at J, with 10 bases between. Germline values: CDR1 LNHNV, CDR2 YYDKDF (reference sequence). CDR3 size: 14 residues. RNA transcripts served as template for amplifying TCR beta CDR3 sequences. The workflow started with a first-round RT-PCR run with HTBI primers and then moved on to a second-round multiplex PCR. Each CDR3 protein gets one entry after TCRdb re-called the multiplex PCR reads with MiXCR. The data contain about 1.1 million distinct CDR3 sequences, approximately 35% of them singletons. The V call is TRBV15, the J call TRBJ2-7; D is perhaps TRBD1 (5 bases). The sample was peripheral blood or thyroid tissue (not recorded which). This receptor was taken from an adult man with Graves' hyperthyroidism. This chain's CDR3 is CATSRQRQTYEQYF. The CDR3 nucleotides are TGTGCCACCAGCAGACAACGACAGACCTACGAGCAGTACTTC.